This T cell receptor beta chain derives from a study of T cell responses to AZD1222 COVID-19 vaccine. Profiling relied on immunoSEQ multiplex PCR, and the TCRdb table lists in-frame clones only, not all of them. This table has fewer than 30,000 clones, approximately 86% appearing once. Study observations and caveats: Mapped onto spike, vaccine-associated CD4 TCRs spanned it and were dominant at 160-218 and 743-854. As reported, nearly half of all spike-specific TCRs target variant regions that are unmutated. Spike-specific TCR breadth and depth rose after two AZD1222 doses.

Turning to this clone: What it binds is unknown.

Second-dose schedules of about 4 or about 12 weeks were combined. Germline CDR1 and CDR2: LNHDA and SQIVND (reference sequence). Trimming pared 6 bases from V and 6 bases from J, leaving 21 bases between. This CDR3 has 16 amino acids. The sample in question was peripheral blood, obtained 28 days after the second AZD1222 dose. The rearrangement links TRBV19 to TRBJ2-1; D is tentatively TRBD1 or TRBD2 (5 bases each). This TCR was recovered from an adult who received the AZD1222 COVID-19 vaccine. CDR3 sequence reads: CASSPVYGTIGNEQFF. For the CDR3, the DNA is TGTGCCAGTAGCCCCGTATACGGGACCATTGGCAATGAGCAGTTCTTC. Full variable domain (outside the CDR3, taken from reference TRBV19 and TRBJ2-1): DGGITQSPKYLFRKEGQNVTLSCEQNLNHDAMYWYRQDPGQGLRLIYYSQIVNDFQKGDIAEGYSVSREKKESFPLTVTSAQKNPTAFYLCASSPVYGTIGNEQFFGPGTRLTVL.